Listed below are T cell receptor beta chains from one sample, sequenced in a study of T-cell reconstitution after alpha-beta-depleted transplantation in children. TCRdb passed the PCR reads through MiXCR, listing each CDR3 protein once. Among hundreds of thousands of distinct CDR3 sequences listed, nearly 10% were seen once. This material consisted of PBMCs from the stem cell graft donor, taken from the stem cell graft. These receptors were collected from a human donor who donated a stem cell graft to a child with SCID. CDR3s leave out the opening cysteine and the closing phenylalanine or tryptophan. Not all rows give a size; the values are once, few, many and, for expanded clones, a class.

>TRBJ2-3|many|12|TRBV6-1
ASGDRGQGDTQY
>TRBJ2-2|few|12|TRBV12-3/TRBV12-4
ASNPGRNTGELF
>TRBJ2-7|few|12|TRBV29-1
SVARDRGISEQY
>TRBJ1-3|few|13|TRBV20-1
SAREGSLGGNTIY
>TRBJ1-2|NA|14|TRBV6-5
ASSYGRMKANYGYT
>TRBJ2-1|NA|13|TRBV7-9
ASSKTSGTDNEQF
>TRBJ1-1|few|13|TRBV14
ASSRGQVMNTEAF
>TRBJ2-4|NA|11|TRBV18
ASSQTAKNIQY
>TRBJ2-1|many|13|TRBV27
ASSLYQGAYNEQF
>TRBJ2-1|few|16|TRBV11-2
ASSLGARQRGPYNEQF
>TRBJ1-1|NA|12|TRBV5-8
ASISSLGLPEAF
>TRBJ2-5|NA|12|TRBV5-1
ASSLVSGQETQY